This T cell receptor beta chain was profiled in a study of blood T cell repertoires in COVID-19. Study summary: Whether acute or convalescent, the COVID-19 samples came from the United States, Italy and Spain. Sources were T cells, B-cell-depleted T cells, or PBMCs; the material itself was cDNA or gDNA.

This clone appeared a single time. Original analysis: Reference gene primers were amplified, and this amplification served to estimate nucleated cell counts. TCRdb keeps only in-frame clones here, not all; method: immunoSEQ multiplex PCR. The DNA gave D and trimming, while V, J and clone size come from that table. The table lists about 140,000 clones, 75% to 85% of them singletons. Sequencing was done on a sample of peripheral blood. This sequence was found in a man in his fifties or sixties with acute or convalescent COVID-19.

CDR3: CASSQSALAGFQETQYF. CDR3 sequence (DNA): TGTGCCAGCAGCCAGTCCGCACTAGCGGGCTTCCAAGAGACCCAGTACTTC. The chain employs TRBV4-2 and TRBJ2-5; TRBD2 agrees at 9 bases. Germline CDR1 reads LGHNA; CDR2 reads YNFKEQ. CDR3 length equals 17 residues. The trim removed 3 bases at V and 1 base at J, leaving 9 bases unmatched.